This is a list of T cell receptor beta chains from one sample in a study of blood T cell repertoires in COVID-19. The method was immunoSEQ multiplex PCR; TCRdb's version includes in-frame clones alone and lacks a portion of them. Of roughly 71,000 clones listed, roughly 85% were seen once; the top ten hold approximately 25%. Input material: peripheral blood. Receptors originate from a man over 45 with acute or convalescent COVID-19. Each CDR3 is given with its conserved first and last residue. D genes are given only for firm matches. The size of a clone is reported for some rows only, either as once, few or many, or as a class for expanded clones.

size	V	D	J	DNA	CDR3
-	TRBV6-1	-	TRBJ1-1	TGTGCCAGCAGTGTTAGGAACACTGAAGCTTTCTTT	CASSVRNTEAFF
few	TRBV27	TRBD2	TRBJ2-1	TGTGCCAGCAGTCCACAGCGGGGGGGTGTCCATGAGCAGTTCTTC	CASSPQRGGVHEQFF
once	TRBV6-5	-	TRBJ1-2	TGTGCCAGTAGGGGTCGGTCCTATGGCTACACCTTC	CASRGRSYGYTF
-	TRBV2	-	TRBJ2-2	TGTGCCAGCAGTGCAGGGGTCACCGGGGAGCTGTTTTTT	CASSAGVTGELFF
-	TRBV7-9	-	TRBJ1-1	TGTGCCAGCAGCCCCTGGGGAGGGGCCGTGATTGCCGACACTGAAGCTTTCTTT	CASSPWGGAVIADTEAFF
-	TRBV3-1/TRBV3-2	-	TRBJ2-3	TGTGCCAGTAGGGCCAAGGGAGGCAGCACAGATACGCAGTATTTT	CASRAKGGSTDTQYF
few	TRBV27	-	TRBJ1-5	TGTGCCAGCGCCCCATCGGGGGGGGAGATCAATCAGCCCCAGCATTTT	CASAPSGGEINQPQHF
once	TRBV2	-	TRBJ2-5	TGTGCCAGCAGAGAAGGACGGGGAGGGACCCAGTACTTC	CASREGRGGTQYF
once	TRBV19	-	TRBJ1-2	TGTGCCAGTAGTATTCGGCTGGGTCAGACAGCTAACTATGGCTACACCTTC	CASSIRLGQTANYGYTF
-	TRBV29-1	-	TRBJ1-1	TGCAGCGTCTGCAGGGTTCTGAACACTGAAGCTTTCTTT	CSVCRVLNTEAFF
-	TRBV18	TRBD1	TRBJ1-3	TGTGCCAGCTCACCGGACAGGGCCCCAGGAAACACCATATATTTT	CASSPDRAPGNTIYF
-	TRBV10-1	-	TRBJ1-1	TGCGCCAGCAGTGAGTCGGGAGAGGGAAAGAGCACTGAAGCTTTCTTT	CASSESGEGKSTEAFF
once	TRBV29-1	TRBD2	TRBJ2-1	TGCAGCGTTGAAGAAGGAGCTAGCGGGGGGGCCGGGCAGTTCTTC	CSVEEGASGGAGQFF
-	TRBV11-2	-	TRBJ2-3	TGTGCCAGCAGCTTAGGGTCCAGGGCAGATACGCAGTATTTT	CASSLGSRADTQYF
-	TRBV7-2	-	TRBJ2-2	TGTGCCAGCAGCCCGCGGACAGTATACCCGAACACCGGGGAGCTGTTTTTT	CASSPRTVYPNTGELFF
once	TRBV18	TRBD1	TRBJ1-1	TGTGCCAGCTCACCACGACAGGGTAGCGGAGTCACTGAAGCTTTCTTT	CASSPRQGSGVTEAFF
few	TRBV19	TRBD1	TRBJ2-5	TGTGCCAGTAGTATAGATCAGGGGACAGGGCGAGAGACCCAGTACTTC	CASSIDQGTGRETQYF
-	TRBV6-4	TRBD2	TRBJ2-7	TGTGCCAGCAGTGACTCGTCGACTAGCCCCCGGCAGTACTTC	CASSDSSTSPRQYF
-	TRBV2	-	TRBJ1-3	TGTGCCAGCAGTTTTTCGCGTGATTCGCTTGGAAACACCATATATTTT	CASSFSRDSLGNTIYF
once	TRBV9	TRBD1	TRBJ1-5	TGTGCCAGCAGCGCGGACAGGGGGCAGCCCCAGCATTTT	CASSADRGQPQHF
-	TRBV13	-	TRBJ2-5	TGTGCCAGCAGCTTGGCCAGCGTTGGAAAGACCCAGTACTTC	CASSLASVGKTQYF
few	TRBV2	-	TRBJ2-2	TGTGCCAGCAGAGGCGGGATCCTCTTGAACACCGGGGAGCTGTTTTTT	CASRGGILLNTGELFF
-	TRBV11-3	-	TRBJ2-2	TGTGCCAGCAGCTTAGACAGGGCCGGGGAGCTGTTTTTT	CASSLDRAGELFF
-	TRBV3-1/TRBV3-2	-	TRBJ1-2	TGTGCCAGCAGCCAAGAAACCCAGGTCAATGGCTACACCTTC	CASSQETQVNGYTF
-	TRBV2	TRBD1	TRBJ1-2	TGTGCCAGCAGTGGGGACAGGGAGTTTCTGGAAGGCTACACCTTC	CASSGDREFLEGYTF
-	TRBV4-2	-	TRBJ2-1	TGTGCCAGCAGCCCCGAAGGGGTGCGCTCCTACAATGAGCAGTTCTTC	CASSPEGVRSYNEQFF
-	TRBV23-1	-	TRBJ2-1	TGCGCCAGCAGTCGATTGGGCGATGAGCAGTTCTTC	CASSRLGDEQFF
medium-sized	TRBV4-1	TRBD2	TRBJ2-1	TGCGCCAGCAGCCAAGTTGCGGGGGACAATGAGCAGTTCTTC	CASSQVAGDNEQFF
-	TRBV6-5	-	TRBJ1-2	TGTGCCAGCAGTTACGGCGGATTTTATGGCTACACCTTC	CASSYGGFYGYTF
-	TRBV24-1	-	TRBJ1-3	TGTGCCACAAGTGCCGACCCTCGACGGACTTACGGAAACACCATATATTTT	CATSADPRRTYGNTIYF
few	TRBV9	-	TRBJ1-3	TGTGCCAGCAGCGTAGCGGTGTATGGAAACACCATATATTTT	CASSVAVYGNTIYF
-	TRBV7-6	-	TRBJ2-2	TGTGCCAGCAGCCACCGCTCTTTCCTAGGGGCTGGCCCAAACACCGGGGAGCTGTTTTTT	CASSHRSFLGAGPNTGELFF
-	TRBV30	-	TRBJ1-1	TGTGCCTGGAGGAGGCTGAACACTGAAGCTTTCTTT	CAWRRLNTEAFF
-	TRBV7-3	TRBD1	TRBJ1-2	TGTGCCAGCAGCTCCACAGGGGGCCAAGGCTACACCTTC	CASSSTGGQGYTF
-	TRBV7-3	TRBD1	TRBJ1-1	TGTGCCAGCAGCTTCTCCGGGACAGGGGACACTGAAGCTTTCTTT	CASSFSGTGDTEAFF
-	TRBV6-5	TRBD2	TRBJ2-5	TGTGCCAGCAGTTACTCGGGCCCGGGGGGGCCGCAGACCCAGTACTTC	CASSYSGPGGPQTQYF
-	TRBV5-1	TRBD1	TRBJ1-4	TGCGCCAGCAGCCAGGGACAGGTAGTAGGAAAACTGTTTTTT	CASSQGQVVGKLFF
-	TRBV19	TRBD2	TRBJ2-1	TGTGCCAGTAGTCAGCGGGGGGGCTATAAGCAGTTCTTC	CASSQRGGYKQFF
-	TRBV2	-	TRBJ2-5	TGTGCCAGCAGTCAAAAAGAGACCCAGTACTTC	CASSQKETQYF
-	TRBV5-1	-	TRBJ2-5	TGCGCCAGCAGCCCACTTAACAGGGAAGAAGAGACCCAGTACTTC	CASSPLNREEETQYF